These T cell receptor beta chains were read from a single sample in a study of OX40 agonist ivuxolimab in advanced cancers. TCRdb's table, derived via immunoSEQ multiplex PCR, lists solely in-frame clones and lacks some. Altogether some 10,000 clones are present, over 80% being singletons, with the ten largest covering more than 9%. Material: CD4+ or CD8+ T cells sorted from blood, obtained in a trial of the OX40 agonist ivuxolimab. Source of these receptors: an adult with an advanced solid tumor such as melanoma, head and neck, liver or kidney cancer. The CDR3 runs from the conserved cysteine through the conserved F or W. A D gene is named only where the DNA matches it firmly. Size is stated for part of the rows, as once, few or many counts, or as a class when the clone is expanded.

>TRBD1|TRBJ1-2|-|TRBV7-9
CASSPPGQGYGYTF
TGTGCCAGCAGCCCGCCCGGACAGGGCTATGGCTACACCTTC
>-|TRBJ2-1|once|TRBV4-2
CASSPRTGTGHYNEQFF
TGTGCCAGCAGCCCCCGGACCGGAACAGGGCACTACAATGAGCAGTTCTTC
>TRBD1|TRBJ1-2|once|TRBV2
CASRSYGQGIGYTF
TGTGCCAGTAGATCTTACGGACAGGGAATTGGCTACACCTTC
>-|TRBJ2-7|-|TRBV27
CASSDRGPSSYEQYF
TGTGCCAGCAGTGACCGGGGACCGAGCTCCTACGAGCAGTACTTC
>-|TRBJ1-2|-|TRBV4-2
CASSQEGDVYGYTF
TGTGCCAGCAGCCAAGAAGGGGACGTCTATGGCTACACCTTC
>TRBD1|TRBJ1-2|-|TRBV12-5
CASGLGQGVNGYTF
TGTGCTAGTGGTTTGGGACAGGGGGTTAACGGCTACACCTTC
>-|TRBJ2-1|-|TRBV6-5
CASNPGQSSYNEQFF
TGTGCCAGCAACCCCGGACAGAGCTCCTACAATGAGCAGTTCTTC
>-|TRBJ2-7|-|TRBV29-1
CSVVGESSYEQYF
TGCAGCGTTGTTGGGGAGAGCTCCTACGAGCAGTACTTC
>-|TRBJ2-1|-|TRBV7-9
CASSFRVARNDNEQFF
TGTGCCAGCAGCTTCAGGGTTGCTCGGAACGACAATGAGCAGTTCTTC
>TRBD1|TRBJ1-2|-|TRBV9
CASSAPTGKDRYTF
TGTGCCAGCAGCGCACCGACAGGGAAGGATCGCTACACCTTC
>-|TRBJ1-1|-|TRBV6-5
CATRGSMNTEAFF
TGTGCCACCCGTGGGAGTATGAACACTGAAGCTTTCTTT
>-|TRBJ2-1|-|TRBV28
CASSLEGGSYNEQFF
TGTGCCAGCAGTTTAGAGGGGGGGAGCTACAATGAGCAGTTCTTC
>-|TRBJ1-3|-|TRBV28
CASSLFFQRSSGNTIYF
TGTGCCAGCAGTTTATTTTTTCAGAGGAGCTCTGGAAACACCATATATTTT
>TRBD2|TRBJ2-1|-|TRBV18
CASSPLSGMASYNEQFF
TGTGCCAGCTCACCCCTTAGCGGGATGGCCTCCTACAATGAGCAGTTCTTC
>TRBD2|TRBJ2-7|-|TRBV7-6
CASSLLSSGTEQYF
TGTGCCAGCAGCTTATTATCTAGCGGGACCGAGCAGTACTTC
>TRBD1|TRBJ2-2|few|TRBV7-2
CASSGDLQQGQTGELFF
TGTGCCAGCAGCGGAGACCTGCAACAGGGGCAAACCGGGGAGCTGTTTTTT
>-|TRBJ2-7|-|TRBV5-1
CASSFDSYEQYF
TGCGCCAGCAGCTTCGATTCCTACGAGCAGTACTTC
>TRBD1|TRBJ2-1|-|TRBV9
CASGTGTASNEQFF
TGTGCCAGCGGAACCGGGACAGCGTCAAATGAGCAGTTCTTC
>TRBD1|TRBJ1-5|-|TRBV6-5
CASRKTGRNQPQHF
TGTGCCAGCAGAAAGACAGGGAGGAATCAGCCCCAGCATTTT
>TRBD1|TRBJ2-1|-|TRBV7-9
CASSRRDRADNEQFF
TGTGCCAGCAGCCGCAGGGACAGGGCAGACAATGAGCAGTTCTTC
>-|TRBJ2-1|-|TRBV6-5
CASSSFASNEQFF
TGTGCCAGCAGTTCTTTTGCGTCCAATGAGCAGTTCTTC
>-|TRBJ2-7|-|TRBV5-4
CASSYPGQNYEQYF
TGTGCCAGCAGCTACCCGGGACAAAACTACGAGCAGTACTTC
>-|TRBJ1-4|-|TRBV13
CASSRGGNEKLFF
TGTGCCAGCAGCCGGGGCGGAAACGAAAAACTGTTTTTT
>-|TRBJ1-2|-|TRBV15
CATSRDLSGPGGNYGYTF
TGTGCCACCAGCAGAGACCTCTCCGGGCCGGGGGGAAACTATGGCTACACCTTC
>-|TRBJ1-1|-|TRBV7-6
CASSFAGLAEAFF
TGTGCCAGCAGCTTCGCAGGGTTAGCCGAAGCTTTCTTT
>TRBD2|TRBJ2-3|-|TRBV4-3
CASSRTTSGSTDTQYF
TGCGCCAGCAGCCGGACGACTAGCGGGAGCACAGATACGCAGTATTTT
>-|TRBJ2-1|-|TRBV7-7
CASSWDQSSYNEQFF
TGTGCTAGCAGCTGGGACCAAAGCTCCTACAATGAGCAGTTCTTC
>-|TRBJ2-5|-|TRBV11-2
CASSLDRRVQETQYF
TGTGCCAGCAGCTTAGATCGCCGGGTCCAAGAGACCCAGTACTTC
>-|TRBJ2-1|-|TRBV11-3
CASSSPRTKQGDVNEQFF
TGTGCCAGCAGCTCGCCCCGAACAAAACAGGGTGATGTCAATGAGCAGTTCTTC
>TRBD1|TRBJ2-7|-|TRBV27
CASSLGTGNYYEQYF
TGTGCCAGCAGTCTCGGGACAGGGAATTACTACGAGCAGTACTTC
>TRBD2|TRBJ2-2|-|TRBV19
CASTSGRGGTGELFF
TGTGCCAGTACTAGCGGGAGGGGGGGCACCGGGGAGCTGTTTTTT
>TRBD2|TRBJ2-7|-|TRBV28
CAGSQIAGGDDEQYF
TGTGCCGGCAGTCAAATAGCGGGGGGCGACGACGAGCAGTACTTC
>-|TRBJ1-1|-|TRBV7-9
CASSSGGAEAFF
TGTGCCAGCAGCTCCGGGGGGGCTGAAGCTTTCTTT
>-|TRBJ2-1|-|TRBV7-3
CASSLWSNEQFF
TGTGCCAGCAGCTTATGGTCTAATGAGCAGTTCTTC
>TRBD1|TRBJ1-5|few|TRBV9
CASSAGQGGNQPQHF
TGTGCCAGCAGCGCGGGACAGGGGGGCAATCAGCCCCAGCATTTT
>-|TRBJ2-7|-|TRBV27
CASSTSGTSYEQYF
TGTGCCAGCAGTACCTCCGGGACGTCGTACGAGCAGTACTTC
>-|TRBJ2-4|-|TRBV27
CASSLVQGGNIQYF
TGTGCCAGCAGTTTAGTGCAGGGAGGAAACATTCAGTACTTC
>TRBD1|TRBJ1-3|-|TRBV28
CASSLSGGENTIYF
TGTGCCAGCAGTTTATCAGGGGGTGAAAACACCATATATTTT
>-|TRBJ2-1|-|TRBV7-9
CASSPTGTPYNEQFF
TGTGCCAGCAGCCCGACCGGGACACCATACAATGAGCAGTTCTTC
>-|TRBJ2-5|-|TRBV7-9
CASSHRTGRVETQYF
TGTGCCAGCAGCCACCGGACAGGGAGGGTGGAGACCCAGTACTTC
>TRBD2|TRBJ2-1|-|TRBV7-9
CASSLAGVVAGYNEQFF
TGTGCCAGCAGCTTAGCTGGTGTGGTAGCGGGATACAATGAGCAGTTCTTC
>TRBD2|TRBJ2-5|-|TRBV14
CASSPLAGGPEETQYF
TGTGCCAGCAGCCCATTAGCGGGAGGGCCTGAAGAGACCCAGTACTTC
>-|TRBJ1-2|-|TRBV6-5
CASSYSGTQDGYTF
TGTGCCAGCAGTTACTCCGGGACACAAGATGGCTACACCTTC
>-|TRBJ2-7|-|TRBV4-3
CASSQDLGRGHEQYF
TGCGCCAGCAGCCAAGATCTGGGCAGGGGCCACGAGCAGTACTTC
>-|TRBJ1-1|-|TRBV7-9
CASSQPGDTEAFF
TGTGCCAGCAGCCAGCCGGGGGACACTGAAGCTTTCTTT
>-|TRBJ1-2|-|TRBV7-3
CASSPTLGQPGPGYTF
TGTGCCAGCAGCCCGACCTTAGGACAACCTGGTCCTGGCTACACCTTC
>TRBD1|TRBJ1-1|medium-sized|TRBV19
CASSVRQGGEAFF
TGTGCCAGTAGTGTAAGACAGGGGGGTGAAGCTTTCTTT
>-|TRBJ1-1|medium-sized|TRBV7-3
CASSLHQGNTEAFF
TGTGCCAGCAGCTTACATCAGGGCAACACTGAAGCTTTCTTT
>-|TRBJ1-5|-|TRBV27
CASAIDRDQPQHF
TGTGCCAGCGCCATTGATCGGGATCAGCCCCAGCATTTT
>TRBD1|TRBJ2-7|-|TRBV4-3
CASSPGQGVSYEQYF
TGCGCCAGCAGCCCGGGACAGGGGGTTTCCTACGAGCAGTACTTC
>TRBD1|TRBJ2-1|-|TRBV4-1
CASSQEGGRNEQFF
TGCGCCAGCAGCCAAGAAGGGGGCCGGAATGAGCAGTTCTTC